The T cell receptor (beta chain) under discussion was sequenced for a study of blood T cell repertoires in COVID-19. This clone was counted a single time. TCRdb keeps only in-frame clones here, not all; method: immunoSEQ multiplex PCR. Counted here are 390,000 or so clones, about nine tenths occurring once; the ten biggest clones make up roughly 1.4%. V trimming: 5 bases; J trimming: 1 base; junction bases outside the gene matches: 0. In germline, CDR1 is LNHDA, CDR2 SQIVND (reference sequence). The CDR3 is made up of 14 amino acids. The TCR sequence derives from a woman in her twenties or thirties with active or convalescent COVID-19. The chain has TRBV19 and TRBJ2-2; TRBD1 agrees at 8 bases. The sample consisted of peripheral blood. As DNA, the CDR3 is TGTGCCAGTAGTGACAGGGGGAACACCGGGGAGCTGTTTTTT. Amino acid sequence: CASSDRGNTGELFF.